These T cell receptor beta chains were read from a single sample in a study of cytomegalovirus exposure and HLA in healthy donors. Data came from immunoSEQ multiplex PCR; TCRdb stores just in-frame clones and leaves some out. The table shows 150,000 to 200,000 clones, with 80% occurring only once. Source material: PBMCs. The receptor set was obtained from a man between 18 and 35 years old in good health and CMV-seropositive. The CDR3 runs from the conserved cysteine through the conserved F or W. A D gene is named only where the DNA matches it firmly. Expanded clones get a size class; other rows say once, few or many, or leave the size out.

abundance,j_gene,d_gene,v_gene,len,CDR3aa,CDR3nt
.,TRBJ1-3,.,TRBV5-4,15,CASSLGQFSGNTIYF,TGTGCCAGCAGCTTGGGACAGTTCTCTGGAAACACCATATATTTT
.,TRBJ1-1,.,TRBV5-1,13,CASGVERGTEAFF,TGCGCCAGCGGCGTGGAGAGGGGGACTGAAGCTTTCTTT
.,TRBJ2-7,TRBD2,TRBV13,17,CASSLRLAGRLGYEQYF,TGTGCCAGCAGCCTCAGACTAGCGGGGCGCCTAGGTTACGAGCAGTACTTC
few,TRBJ1-1,.,TRBV14,15,CASSPPFYVNTEAFF,TGTGCCAGCAGCCCACCTTTCTATGTTAACACTGAAGCTTTCTTT
.,TRBJ2-2,.,TRBV27,14,CAAAREVNTGELFF,TGTGCCGCCGCGAGGGAGGTGAACACCGGGGAGCTGTTTTTT
.,TRBJ1-6,.,TRBV25-1,16,CASSDPGEGGYSPLHF,TGTGCCAGCAGTGACCCCGGAGAGGGGGGGTACTCACCCCTCCACTTT
.,TRBJ2-7,.,TRBV5-1,15,CASSLDPGGIYEQYF,TGCGCCAGCAGCTTGGACCCAGGGGGGATCTACGAGCAGTACTTC
.,TRBJ1-1,TRBD1,TRBV4-3,18,CASSQEFEIQGAGLGAFF,TGCGCCAGCAGCCAAGAATTCGAGATCCAGGGGGCTGGTCTAGGGGCTTTCTTT
.,TRBJ1-1,.,TRBV7-2,14,CASSLGPVYTEAFF,TGTGCCAGCAGCTTAGGTCCCGTTTACACTGAAGCTTTCTTT
.,TRBJ2-7,TRBD2,TRBV27,15,CASSPGGASSYEQYF,TGTGCCAGCAGTCCCGGGGGGGCTAGCTCCTACGAGCAGTACTTC
once,TRBJ2-7,TRBD2,TRBV29-1,16,CSVAGTSGKTAYEQYF,TGCAGCGTTGCCGGGACTAGCGGGAAGACGGCCTACGAGCAGTACTTC
once,TRBJ2-1,TRBD2,TRBV5-4,13,CASSLAGGNEQFF,TGTGCCAGCAGCTTAGCGGGAGGGAATGAGCAGTTCTTC
.,TRBJ2-2,TRBD1,TRBV28,15,CASSFETGGTGELFF,TGTGCCAGCAGTTTCGAGACAGGGGGCACCGGGGAGCTGTTTTTT
.,TRBJ1-3,.,TRBV11-2,16,CASSLIGGNSGNTIYF,TGTGCCAGCAGCTTAATCGGGGGGAACTCTGGAAACACCATATATTTT
.,TRBJ2-5,.,TRBV5-1,12,CASSLATSTQYF,TGCGCCAGCAGTTTAGCTACAAGCACCCAGTACTTC
few,TRBJ2-2,TRBD2,TRBV11-2,19,CASSLGFLAEWANTGELFF,TGTGCCAGCAGCTTAGGGTTCCTAGCGGAGTGGGCGAACACCGGGGAGCTGTTTTTT
.,TRBJ2-7,.,TRBV5-4,16,CASSSIERASSYEQYF,TGTGCCAGCAGCTCAATCGAGCGGGCCTCCTCCTACGAGCAGTACTTC
.,TRBJ2-3,.,TRBV28,14,CASSLIPITDTQYF,TGTGCCAGCAGTTTGATTCCTATCACAGATACGCAGTATTTT
.,TRBJ2-2,TRBD2,TRBV5-4,15,CASGIAGGPAGELFF,TGTGCCAGCGGAATAGCGGGAGGGCCAGCCGGGGAGCTGTTTTTT
.,TRBJ1-1,.,TRBV19,13,CATQRGWGTEAFF,TGTGCCACCCAAAGGGGATGGGGTACTGAAGCTTTCTTT
.,TRBJ1-5,.,TRBV30,15,CAWSEAVLSNQPQHF,TGTGCCTGGAGTGAGGCGGTCCTCAGCAATCAGCCCCAGCATTTT
few,TRBJ1-5,.,TRBV27,14,CASSLNRVNQPQHF,TGTGCCAGCAGTTTAAACAGGGTCAATCAGCCCCAGCATTTT
.,TRBJ2-3,.,TRBV6-5,12,CASSSSTDTQYF,TGTGCCAGCAGCTCTAGCACAGATACGCAGTATTTT
.,TRBJ1-5,TRBD1,TRBV7-2,18,CASSLVFWDRGPNQPQHF,TGTGCCAGCAGCTTAGTCTTTTGGGACAGGGGACCTAATCAGCCCCAGCATTTT
.,TRBJ2-3,.,TRBV19,13,CASSIQGTDTQYF,TGTGCCAGTAGTATACAGGGCACAGATACGCAGTATTTT
.,TRBJ2-1,TRBD2,TRBV29-1,15,CSVSTSGTSYNEQFF,TGCAGCGTTTCTACTAGCGGGACGTCCTACAATGAGCAGTTCTTC
.,TRBJ2-3,TRBD2,TRBV5-1,14,CASSSTSGADTQYF,TGCGCCAGCAGCTCGACTAGCGGGGCAGATACGCAGTATTTT
.,TRBJ2-5,.,TRBV29-1,13,CSVEGRFMETQYF,TGCAGCGTTGAGGGCCGGTTTATGGAGACCCAGTACTTC
.,TRBJ2-3,.,TRBV9,18,CASSVGAGVGPGSDTQYF,TGTGCCAGCAGCGTAGGAGCCGGGGTCGGGCCGGGGAGTGATACGCAGTATTTT
few,TRBJ2-3,.,TRBV5-4,13,CASSRAGTDTQYF,TGTGCCAGCAGCAGAGCCGGGACAGATACGCAGTATTTT
.,TRBJ1-2,TRBD1,TRBV7-9,13,CSSAGTGNYGYTF,TGTTCCAGCGCCGGGACAGGGAACTATGGCTACACCTTC
.,TRBJ2-3,.,TRBV27,16,CASSLGGGRNTDTQYF,TGTGCCAGCAGTTTGGGAGGGGGTAGAAACACAGATACGCAGTATTTT
.,TRBJ1-1,TRBD1,TRBV10-3,13,CAISETQDRKAFF,TGTGCCATCAGTGAGACCCAGGACAGGAAAGCTTTCTTT
.,TRBJ1-6,TRBD1,TRBV6-1,15,CASSDAGTGSSPLHF,TGTGCCAGCAGTGACGCCGGGACAGGGAGCTCACCCCTCCACTTT
few,TRBJ1-3,.,TRBV6-1,15,CASSESQGSGNTIYF,TGTGCCAGCAGTGAGTCGCAGGGTTCGGGAAACACCATATATTTT
.,TRBJ2-3,.,TRBV6-5,14,CASSSLAGTDTQYF,TGTGCCAGCAGTTCTCTAGCAGGCACAGATACGCAGTATTTT
.,TRBJ2-1,TRBD1,TRBV29-1,16,CSAPKTGQGSYNEQFF,TGCAGCGCCCCTAAGACGGGACAGGGGTCCTACAATGAGCAGTTCTTC
.,TRBJ1-2,.,TRBV5-4,13,CASSGGGNYGYTF,TGTGCCAGCAGCGGGGGGGGAAACTATGGCTACACCTTC
.,TRBJ1-4,TRBD1,TRBV6-5,15,CASGYRGTVGEKLFF,TGTGCCAGCGGTTACAGGGGAACGGTAGGCGAAAAACTGTTTTTT
.,TRBJ1-5,.,TRBV6-5,15,CASSYSRYSNQPQHF,TGTGCCAGCAGTTACTCGAGATATAGCAATCAGCCCCAGCATTTT
few,TRBJ2-5,.,TRBV2,15,CASSERTTNQETQYF,TGTGCCAGCAGTGAAAGGACTACTAATCAAGAGACCCAGTACTTC
.,TRBJ1-1,.,TRBV5-1,16,CASSLNRAPVNTEAFF,TGCGCCAGCAGCTTAAACAGGGCTCCCGTGAACACTGAAGCTTTCTTT
.,TRBJ2-1,TRBD2,TRBV12-5,14,CASGLGNGAGGPFF,TGTGCTAGTGGTTTGGGGAACGGGGCGGGAGGCCCGTTCTTC
.,TRBJ2-5,.,TRBV2,13,CASSLRYQETQYF,TGTGCCAGCAGTCTGAGGTACCAAGAGACCCAGTACTTC
few,TRBJ2-1,TRBD2,TRBV5-8,16,CASSWAGGGSYNEQFF,TGTGCCAGCAGCTGGGCTGGCGGGGGCTCCTACAATGAGCAGTTCTTC
once,TRBJ1-2,TRBD1,TRBV18,15,CASSPSGQHGYGYTF,TGTGCCAGCTCACCCTCGGGACAGCATGGCTATGGCTACACCTTC